This paragraph reports one TCR beta chain. Antigen specificity is unknown. This sample stems from a study of shared clonotypes between healthy human individuals. The table came from immunoSEQ multiplex PCR; TCRdb's copy has only in-frame clones and leaves some out. The data contain more than 400,000 clones, 90% to 96% of them singletons. CDR1 is LNHDA, CDR2 SQIVND, per germline (reference sequence). V dropped 5 bases and J dropped 1; count of bases not matched to a gene: 3. This CDR3 is 15 amino acids long. Points from the study as a whole: The sole specimen, blood, was sampled, and tissue repertoires likely differ.

The source material was naive CD4+ T cells sorted from blood. As for subset: CD45RA+ positively selected. This receptor was taken from a woman in her thirties in good health. This sequence joins TRBV19 and TRBJ2-3; TRBD1 agrees at 10 bases. The CDR3 loop is CASSGDRGRTDTQYF. CDR3 DNA: TGTGCCAGTAGTGGGGACAGGGGCCGCACAGATACGCAGTATTTT.